This T cell receptor (beta chain) was identified in a study of blood T cell repertoires in COVID-19. Study-level information: There were acute and convalescent COVID-19 samples, and they came from the United States, Italy and Spain. PBMCs, B-cell-depleted T cells, or T cells provided the cDNA or gDNA that made up the material.

The germline V gene has CDR1 SGHTA and CDR2 FQGNSA. V was pared by 11 bases and J by 1 base, with 10 bases of the junction left unmatched. The CDR3 is 15 amino acids. TCRdb's table, derived via immunoSEQ multiplex PCR, lists solely in-frame clones and lacks some. The sample comprises about 300,000 clones, approximately 84% of which are singletons, and roughly 4.5% rests with the top ten. Clinical history reported by participants formed the basis on which cohorts were assigned. Sequencing was carried out using PBMCs or T cells enriched from blood (not recorded which). The receptor was derived from a man aged 30-40 years who had recovered from COVID-19. The chain links TRBV7-2 to TRBJ2-5; 10 nucleotides agree with TRBD2. The CDR3 sequence is CAVGLAGVPQETQYF. The CDR3 nucleotides read TGTGCCGTGGGGCTAGCGGGAGTACCCCAAGAGACCCAGTACTTC.